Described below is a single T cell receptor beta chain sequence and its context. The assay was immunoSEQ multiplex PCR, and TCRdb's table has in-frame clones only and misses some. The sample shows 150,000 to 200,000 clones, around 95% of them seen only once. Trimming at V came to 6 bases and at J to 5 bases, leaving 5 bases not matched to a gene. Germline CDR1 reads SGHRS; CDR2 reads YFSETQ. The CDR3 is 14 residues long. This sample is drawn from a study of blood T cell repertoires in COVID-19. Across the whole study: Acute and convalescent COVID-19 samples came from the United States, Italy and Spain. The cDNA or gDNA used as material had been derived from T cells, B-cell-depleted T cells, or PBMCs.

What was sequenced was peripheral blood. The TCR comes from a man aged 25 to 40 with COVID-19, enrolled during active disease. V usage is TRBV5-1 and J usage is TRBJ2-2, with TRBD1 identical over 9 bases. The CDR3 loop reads CASKVQGATGELFF. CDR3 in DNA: TGCGCCAGCAAGGTACAGGGGGCGACCGGGGAGCTGTTTTTT.